This TCR beta chain was sequenced for a study of CD4+ T cells in melanoma. Study observations and caveats: A reported correlation linked neoantigen-specific CD4+ T cells to CD8+, macrophage and B cell function. Diverse differentiation states were reported for melanoma neoantigen-specific CD4+ T cells.

Per germline, CDR1 MNHNS and CDR2 SASEGT. The CDR3 sequence is 16 residues long. V was pared by 4 bases and J by 3 bases, with 12 bases of the junction left unmatched. This clone has more than one count but fewer than ten. The antigen remains unidentified. Generated by immunoSEQ multiplex PCR, the TCRdb table keeps only in-frame clones and is missing some. The sample lists 9,500 to 10,000 clones, 55% to 75% occurring once. This chain links TRBV6-1 with TRBJ2-7; 7 bases are shared with TRBD1. Sequencing was carried out using cells from a culture (not recorded whether cultured in vitro). The sequence derives from a human donor with melanoma. The CDR3 DNA reads TGTGCCAGCAGTGGAACGACAGGGATATATGGCTACGAGCAGTACTTC. Protein product: CASSGTTGIYGYEQYF.